The 9 T cell receptor beta chains below were found in one sample sequenced in a study of T cell changes during pregnancy in multiple sclerosis. Assay used: immunoSEQ multiplex PCR; TCRdb lists only in-frame clones, some missing. This table has some 74,000 clones, almost 95% appearing once. The source was peripheral blood, collected before pregnancy. These receptor sequences come from a female donor with multiple sclerosis, enrolled in a pregnancy study.

V is TRBV7-9 and J is TRBJ2-1; 7 bases align to TRBD1. The CDR3 spans 15 residues. Germline-derived CDR1 and CDR2 are SEHNR and FQNEAQ (reference sequence). Trimming took 3 bases from V and 4 from J; bases not matched to a gene: 6. This CDR3 reads CASSFEHRGYNEQFF. DNA of the CDR3: TGTGCCAGCAGCTTCGAACACAGGGGATACAATGAGCAGTTCTTC.

The CDR3 nucleotides read TGTGCCAGCAGCCGGGACAGGTCGAACACCGGGGAGCTGTTTTTT. Its protein is CASSRDRSNTGELFF. This chain joins TRBV27 and TRBJ2-2, with 8 bases aligning to TRBD1. V lost 6 bases and J lost 0; bases outside the gene matches: 3. CDR1 is MNHEY and CDR2 is SMNVEV in the germline V gene (reference sequence). The CDR3 is made up of 15 amino acids.

This rearrangement joins TRBV4-2 to TRBJ1-1; a possible D gene is TRBD1 (6 bases). CDR1 and CDR2 from the germline V gene are LGHNA and YNFKEQ. The CDR3 has 18 amino acids. V was cut by 2 bases and J by 3 bases, with 22 bases left in between. CDR3: CASSQSIGAGAIDTEAFF. As DNA, the CDR3 is TGTGCCAGCAGCCAATCCATTGGGGCAGGGGCGATTGACACTGAAGCTTTCTTT.

Only a few counts were recorded for this clone. J is TRBJ2-3 and V is TRBV4-2; 8 bases are shared with TRBD1. Germline V gene sequence: CDR1 LGHNA, CDR2 YNFKEQ. The ends lost 2 bases at V and 5 bases at J; junction bases unmatched: 6. The CDR3 is 15 amino acids. The CDR3 region has the DNA TGTGCCAGCAGCCAACGGACAGGGTTAGAAGATACGCAGTATTTT. The encoded protein is CASSQRTGLEDTQYF.

This rearrangement joins TRBV5-4 to TRBJ1-2; TRBD1 might be the D (6 bases). The CDR3 contains 13 residues. The germline CDR1 and CDR2 sequences are SGHNT and YYREEE (reference sequence). Trimming left V 3 bases short and J 0 bases short, with 6 bases between. CDR3 sequence (DNA): TGTGCCAGCAGCTGGACAGCTAACTATGGCTACACCTTC. Protein product: CASSWTANYGYTF. The variable domain in full, completed from reference TRBV5-4 and TRBJ1-2, reads ETGVTQSPTHLIKTRGQQVTLRCSSQSGHNTVSWYQQALGQGPQFIFQYYREEENGRGNFPPRFSGLQFPNYSSELNVNALELDDSALYLCASSWTANYGYTFGSGTRLTVV.

This chain connects TRBV29-1 to TRBJ2-1; D might be TRBD2 (7 bases). The CDR3 extends over 13 amino acids. The V gene's germline CDR1 is SQVTM and CDR2 ANQGSEA. Trimming shortened V by 7 bases and J by 4 bases, and 14 bases separated the two germline ends. The CDR3 coding sequence is TGCAGCGGACTAGGGGGGGGTTACAATGAGCAGTTCTTC. Translation: CSGLGGGYNEQFF.

This chain uses TRBV2 with TRBJ2-3; perhaps TRBD2 as D (6 bases). V gave up 6 bases and J gave up 8 bases, with 18 bases separating them. Germline assignment: CDR1 SNHLY and CDR2 FYNNEI. There are 14 residues in the CDR3. CDR3 sequence (DNA): TGTGCCAGCAGACCCCAGGGACTGGCGGGTACGCAGTATTTT. Protein: CASRPQGLAGTQYF.

This clone has a single count. This chain joins TRBV5-1 and TRBJ2-1; D is undetermined. V lost 3 bases and J lost 8, with 18 bases in between. CDR1 SGHRS and CDR2 YFSETQ come from the germline V gene. This CDR3 contains 15 residues. The CDR3 sequence: CASSSQAAPVDEQFF. The CDR3 nucleotides read TGCGCCAGCAGCTCCCAGGCCGCACCTGTCGATGAGCAGTTCTTC.

The chain combines TRBV19 with TRBJ2-7, with 8 bases that match TRBD2. There are 15 residues in the CDR3. V shed 6 bases and J 3 bases; nucleotides not matched to a gene: 10. CDR1 is LNHDA, CDR2 SQIVND, per germline (reference sequence). This chain's CDR3 is CASSLIAGQIYEQYF. Written as DNA, the CDR3 is TGTGCCAGTAGCCTGATAGCGGGACAAATCTACGAGCAGTACTTC.